This T cell receptor (beta chain) emerged from a study of blood T cell repertoires in COVID-19. Study overall: PBMCs, B-cell-depleted T cells, or T cells provided the cDNA or gDNA that made up the material.

Methods used by the authors: Amplified reference gene primers provided the basis for estimating nucleated cell counts. Repertoires were generated with immunoSEQ multiplex PCR, while TCRdb's copy carries only in-frame clones and drops some. V and J calls and clone size are as listed in that table; D and trimming were resolved from the DNA. This sample has 130,000 to 150,000 clones; around 86% occur once, and the top ten carry approximately 8.2%. The CDR3 totals 15 residues. V shed 2 bases and J shed 1 base, with 11 bases lying between them. In germline, CDR1 is MGHRA, CDR2 YSYEKL. The sample comprised peripheral blood. This TCR derives from a human donor in a cohort sampled during active COVID-19. This sequence joins TRBV4-1 and TRBJ2-5; tentative D call: TRBD1 (6 bases). CDR3 coding DNA: TGCGCCAGCAGCCAACAGGGGAGCCCCCAAGAGACCCAGTACTTC. As protein: CASSQQGSPQETQYF.